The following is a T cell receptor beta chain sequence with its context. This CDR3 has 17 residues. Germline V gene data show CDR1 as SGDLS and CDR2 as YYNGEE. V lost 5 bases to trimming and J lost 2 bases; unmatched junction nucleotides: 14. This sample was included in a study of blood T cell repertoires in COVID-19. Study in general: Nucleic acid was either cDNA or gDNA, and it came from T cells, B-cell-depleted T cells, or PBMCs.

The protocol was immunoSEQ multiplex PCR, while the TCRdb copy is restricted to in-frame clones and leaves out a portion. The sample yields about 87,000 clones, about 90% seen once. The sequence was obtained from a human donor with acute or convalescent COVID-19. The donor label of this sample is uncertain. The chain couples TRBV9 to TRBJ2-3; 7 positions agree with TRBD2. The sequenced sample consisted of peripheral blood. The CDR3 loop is CASSERPRGVTTDTQYF. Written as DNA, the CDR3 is TGTGCCAGCAGTGAGAGACCTCGGGGGGTCACCACAGATACGCAGTATTTT.